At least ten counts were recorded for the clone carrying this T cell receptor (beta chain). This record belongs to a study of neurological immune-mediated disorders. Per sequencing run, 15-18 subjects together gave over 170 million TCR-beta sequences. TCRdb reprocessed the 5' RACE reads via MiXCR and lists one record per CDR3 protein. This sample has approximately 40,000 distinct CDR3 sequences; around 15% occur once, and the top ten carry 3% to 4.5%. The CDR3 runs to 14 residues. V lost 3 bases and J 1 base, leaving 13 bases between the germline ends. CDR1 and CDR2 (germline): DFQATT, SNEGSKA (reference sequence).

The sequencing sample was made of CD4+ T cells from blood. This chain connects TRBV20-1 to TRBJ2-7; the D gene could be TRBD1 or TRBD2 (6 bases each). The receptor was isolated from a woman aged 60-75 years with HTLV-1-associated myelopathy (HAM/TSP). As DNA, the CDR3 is TGCAGTGCTAGCGGGGGCGAGGTATCCTACGAGCAGTACTTC. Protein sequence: CSASGGEVSYEQYF.